The rows below give T cell receptor beta chains drawn from one sample of a study of blood T cells in healthy people across ages. MiXCR, run by TCRdb on the 5' RACE reads, gives a single entry per CDR3 protein. The data show 600,000 to 900,000 distinct CDR3 sequences, roughly 24% seen once. These same data were also listed under a study on T cells of mothers and their children.

Sequenced sample: blood. Source of these receptors: a boy under 18 in good health. Both conserved end residues are part of each CDR3. The order of the fields is clone size, CDR3 length, V gene, D gene, J gene, CDR3 protein, CDR3 DNA. A D gene is named only where the DNA matches it firmly. Clone size is stated in some rows and not others, as once, few, many or a class when expanded.

size: NA; length: 15; V: TRBV6-5; D: TRBD1; J: TRBJ2-1; CDR3: CASRRRDRDYNEQFF; DNA: TGTGCCAGCAGACGCCGGGACAGGGACTACAATGAGCAGTTCTTC
size: NA; length: 14; V: TRBV7-7; D: TRBD1; J: TRBJ2-5; CDR3: CASSPRDRGQTQYF; DNA: TGTGCTAGCAGCCCCCGGGACAGGGGTCAGACCCAGTACTTC
size: few; length: 12; V: TRBV28; D: TRBD1; J: TRBJ2-7; CDR3: CASSFRTGEQYF; DNA: TGTGCCAGCAGTTTCCGGACAGGCGAGCAGTACTTC
size: few; length: 14; V: TRBV2; D: TRBD1; J: TRBJ2-2; CDR3: CASSEWDRTGELFF; DNA: TGTGCCAGCAGTGAATGGGACAGAACCGGGGAGCTGTTTTTT
size: NA; length: 15; V: TRBV2; D: NA; J: TRBJ2-1; CDR3: CASQARGDSYNEQFF; DNA: TGTGCCTCCCAAGCGAGGGGGGACTCCTACAATGAGCAGTTCTTC
size: few; length: 14; V: TRBV5-5; D: NA; J: TRBJ1-1; CDR3: CASSHTQGDTEAFF; DNA: TGTGCCAGCAGCCATACTCAGGGAGACACTGAAGCTTTCTTT
size: NA; length: 16; V: TRBV10-3; D: NA; J: TRBJ2-6; CDR3: CAISESGGRGANVLTF; DNA: TGTGCCATCAGTGAGTCGGGGGGCCGTGGGGCCAACGTCCTGACTTTC
size: NA; length: 16; V: TRBV12-3/TRBV12-4; D: TRBD2; J: TRBJ2-1; CDR3: CASSLVTGGPRNEQFF; DNA: TGTGCCAGCAGTTTAGTGACGGGGGGGCCCCGCAATGAGCAGTTCTTC
size: many; length: 14; V: TRBV29-1; D: NA; J: TRBJ2-5; CDR3: CSVGQTSRGETQYF; DNA: TGCAGCGTCGGACAAACGTCTCGGGGAGAGACCCAGTACTTC
size: few; length: 15; V: TRBV6-6; D: NA; J: TRBJ1-4; CDR3: CASSYSGGAGENLFF; DNA: TGTGCCAGCAGTTACTCAGGGGGGGCTGGTGAAAACCTGTTTTTT
size: NA; length: 14; V: TRBV20-1; D: NA; J: TRBJ2-3; CDR3: CSVDHGRSTDTQYF; DNA: TGCAGCGTCGATCACGGTCGATCCACAGATACGCAGTATTTT
size: NA; length: 15; V: TRBV7-2; D: TRBD2; J: TRBJ2-7; CDR3: CVSSLGTSGGNEQYF; DNA: TGTGTCAGCAGCTTAGGGACTAGCGGGGGCAACGAGCAGTACTTC
size: few; length: 15; V: TRBV6-6; D: NA; J: TRBJ2-7; CDR3: CASSYDEQGGYEQYF; DNA: TGTGCCAGCAGTTATGACGAACAGGGTGGATACGAGCAGTACTTC
size: NA; length: 13; V: TRBV20-1; D: NA; J: TRBJ2-2; CDR3: CSARVGFTGELFF; DNA: TGCAGTGCTAGGGTGGGTTTCACCGGGGAGCTGTTTTTT
size: few; length: 11; V: TRBV30; D: TRBD2; J: TRBJ2-5; CDR3: CAWSRLREQYF; DNA: TGTGCCTGGAGTAGGCTGCGGGAGCAGTACTTC
size: few; length: 15; V: TRBV7-9; D: TRBD1; J: TRBJ2-7; CDR3: CASSPKTGEDYEQYF; DNA: TGTGCCAGCAGCCCAAAGACAGGGGAGGACTACGAGCAGTACTTC